This T cell receptor beta chain is drawn from a study of post-analysis software for immune sequencing data. Across the study: Progressive-relapsing, secondary progressive and relapsing-remitting multiple sclerosis were among the disease courses included.

Details on this clonotype: Its antigen remains unidentified. One end of the junction is discordant with germline, which a read error may explain.

Germline CDR1 reads SGHTA; CDR2 reads FQGNSA. This CDR3 comprises 13 residues. Broader study findings: Patients with multiple sclerosis recorded significantly lower normalized Chao1 diversity than controls, the study found. There were five TRBV segments more frequent in patients than controls, and TRBV5-6, TRBV5-1 and TRBV20-1 were among them.

Unique molecular identifiers were present in the TCR beta cDNA libraries. A single record per CDR3 protein comes from TCRdb applying MiXCR to the PCR reads. The sample contains a few hundred thousand distinct CDR3 sequences, about a third of which appear only once. The chain joins TRBV7-2 to TRBJ1-5; D unresolved. The source material was blood. The TCR sequence derives from a girl younger than 18 with multiple sclerosis. The CDR3 protein is CASSLVGCQPQHF. CDR3 DNA sequence: TGTGCCAGCAGTTTAGTCGGGTGTCAGCCCCAGCATTTT.